This section outlines one T cell receptor beta chain sequence together with its context. Its specificity is unknown. This entry is derived from a study of CD8 T cells in Susac syndrome. Sequencing of TCR beta covered CD8+ and CD4+ T cells obtained from blood. The CDR3 extends over 14 amino acids. Germline CDR1 and CDR2: MDHEN and SYDVKM. Trimming took 3 bases from V and 6 from J, leaving 15 bases between them. Points from the study as a whole: The study recognized that its TCR sequencing and HLA analysis covered a relatively small number of individuals.

The RNA, roughly 0.5 to 1 ug, was put through reverse transcription using random hexamers. Across 54 Vbeta and 13 Jbeta, TCR beta CDR3 was amplified with immunoSEQ multiplex PCR. TCRdb processed the immunoSEQ multiplex PCR reads anew with MiXCR; each CDR3 protein has one entry. Among about 300,000 distinct CDR3 sequences listed, 75% to 90% were seen once. V is TRBV28 and J is TRBJ2-7; the D call may be TRBD1 or TRBD2 (6 bases each). Sequencing was performed on CD8+ T cells from PBMCs. The origin of this receptor is a human donor with multiple sclerosis. The CDR3 reads CASSFRGPTVEQYF. The CDR3 DNA is TGTGCCAGCAGTTTCCGGGGGCCCACGGTCGAGCAGTACTTC.